Sequencing of this T cell receptor (beta chain) was carried out in a study of a mutant IDH1 vaccine in newly diagnosed glioma. About the research overall: Earlier care involved radiotherapy, temozolomide, or both, and the majority received both.

CDR3 length: 15 amino acids. Trimming removed 3 bases from V and 9 bases from J, with 18 bases in between. Germline V gene sequence: CDR1 MNHEY, CDR2 SMNVEV (reference sequence). Time point specified: baseline, week 1 (first vaccination visit). Sample treatment: pre-vaccination baseline after standard-of-care therapy. Donor tumors were new WHO grade 3 or 4 IDH1-mutant, ATRX-lost astrocytomas. Assay: immunoSEQ multiplex PCR; the TCRdb copy retains only in-frame clones and omits some. The repertoire consists of 59,000 or so clones, with about 91% occurring once and the leading ten covering roughly 2.5%.

The chain links TRBV27 to TRBJ2-1, with D possibly being TRBD2 (7 bases). This receptor was identified in a man between 45 and 60 years old with glioma. This specimen was PBMCs, taken from a glioma patient treated with radiotherapy, temozolomide or both. The CDR3 here is CASSFLPGGGAEQFF. In DNA form, the CDR3 reads TGTGCCAGCAGTTTTCTACCCGGAGGGGGGGCTGAGCAGTTCTTC.